A selection of T cell receptor beta chains follows, all from one sample in a study of blood T cell repertoires in COVID-19. Data came from immunoSEQ multiplex PCR; TCRdb stores just in-frame clones and leaves some out. The repertoire holds some 66,000 clones, with about 94% as singletons. The specimen was peripheral blood. The origin of the receptors is a man aged 65 to 85 with active COVID-19. CDR3s include the opening cysteine and the closing phenylalanine or tryptophan. A D gene is named only where the DNA matches it firmly. Size tells how often a clone was seen (once, few, many) or the class of an expanded clone, and some rows leave it out.

j_call v_call cdr3_length d_call clone_size cdr3_aa cdr3_nt
TRBJ1-2 TRBV15 16 TRBD1 few CATSRDQFGTGDGYTF TGTGCCACCAGCAGAGATCAATTCGGGACAGGGGATGGCTACACCTTC
TRBJ1-1 TRBV28 13 - - CASIPGVNTEAFF TGTGCCAGCATCCCAGGGGTGAACACTGAAGCTTTCTTT
TRBJ1-2 TRBV6-6 16 TRBD1 - CASSDPVGQGNYGYTF TGTGCCAGCAGCGACCCCGTTGGACAGGGGAACTATGGCTACACCTTC
TRBJ2-7 TRBV20-1 11 - - CSARGLYEQYF TGCAGTGCTAGAGGACTCTACGAGCAGTACTTC
TRBJ1-2 TRBV7-2 15 - once CASSLDPDRSSGYTF TGTGCCAGCAGCTTAGACCCCGACAGATCCTCTGGCTACACCTTC
TRBJ1-1 TRBV18 16 - - CASSPTIAEWNTEAFF TGTGCCAGCTCACCTACGATAGCGGAGTGGAACACTGAAGCTTTCTTT
TRBJ2-3 TRBV6-5 16 TRBD1 - CASSYSFGQGADTQYF TGTGCCAGCAGTTACTCCTTCGGACAGGGGGCAGATACGCAGTATTTT
TRBJ1-2 TRBV25-1 15 TRBD1 - CASSEGQGAGYGYTF TGTGCCAGCAGTGAGGGACAGGGGGCTGGCTATGGCTACACCTTC
TRBJ2-2 TRBV2 13 TRBD1 once CASSGQGAGELFF TGTGCCAGCAGTGGCCAGGGGGCCGGGGAGCTGTTTTTT
TRBJ1-6 TRBV27 16 - - CASSSPQGAGNSPLHF TGTGCCAGCAGTTCCCCCCAAGGGGCAGGGAATTCACCCCTCCACTTT
TRBJ1-4 TRBV28 16 TRBD1 - CASSLFGQGANEKLFF TGTGCCAGCAGTTTATTCGGACAGGGGGCTAATGAAAAACTGTTTTTT
TRBJ2-2 TRBV6-5 16 - - CASSYGRDFIAGELFF TGTGCCAGCAGTTACGGCCGGGACTTTATCGCCGGGGAGCTGTTTTTT
TRBJ1-4 TRBV5-1 14 - - CASSLGQGGEKLFF TGCGCCAGCAGCTTGGGGCAGGGCGGAGAAAAACTGTTTTTT
TRBJ2-1 TRBV5-4 17 TRBD2 few CASSPRERGNSYNEQFF TGTGCCAGCAGCCCTCGGGAGCGGGGAAACTCCTACAATGAGCAGTTCTTC
TRBJ1-6 TRBV9 16 - - CASSVGSSSYNSPLHF TGTGCCAGCAGCGTAGGTTCGAGCTCCTATAATTCACCCCTCCACTTT
TRBJ2-5 TRBV7-2 19 TRBD2 - CASSLGIRVLAGTQETQYF TGTGCCAGCAGCTTAGGTATAAGGGTACTAGCGGGGACTCAAGAGACCCAGTACTTC
TRBJ1-4 TRBV5-1 14 - - CASSVGDGAEKLFF TGCGCCAGCAGCGTAGGGGATGGGGCGGAAAAACTGTTTTTT
TRBJ1-1 TRBV7-9 16 TRBD1 - CASRPGGQGVMIEAFF TGTGCCAGCAGACCAGGGGGGCAGGGCGTTATGATTGAAGCTTTCTTT
TRBJ2-7 TRBV7-2 15 TRBD2 - CASSLVGTSGYEQYF TGTGCCAGCAGCTTAGTGGGGACTAGCGGCTACGAGCAGTACTTC
TRBJ2-3 TRBV4-2 17 TRBD2 once CASSQVSGGASTDTQYF TGTGCCAGCAGCCAGGTTAGCGGGGGGGCTAGCACAGATACGCAGTATTTT
TRBJ1-3 TRBV9 14 - - CASETGSSGNTIYF TGTGCCAGCGAGACAGGAAGCTCTGGAAACACCATATATTTT
TRBJ1-3 TRBV5-8 18 - - CASSLDPGVPYSGNTIYF TGTGCCAGCAGCTTGGATCCGGGAGTCCCATACTCTGGAAACACCATATATTTT
TRBJ2-1 TRBV29-1 15 TRBD1 - CSVRGQGQHYNEQFF TGCAGCGTTAGGGGGCAGGGTCAGCACTACAATGAGCAGTTCTTC
TRBJ2-2 TRBV7-9 16 - - CASSYPPGQNTGELFF TGTGCCAGCAGCTATCCCCCGGGACAAAACACCGGGGAGCTGTTTTTT
TRBJ2-6 TRBV18 18 - - CASSRGSGSFSGANVLTF TGTGCCAGCTCACGGGGATCGGGGTCCTTCTCTGGGGCCAACGTCCTGACTTTC
TRBJ1-1 TRBV6-2/TRBV6-3 15 - few CASSSSGLSWTEAFF -
TRBJ1-1 TRBV6-5 12 - - CASSPRGGRAFF TGTGCCAGCAGTCCCCGGGGAGGGAGAGCTTTCTTT
TRBJ1-6 TRBV5-5 14 TRBD1 - CASSLGQGNSPLHF TGTGCCAGCAGCTTGGGACAGGGAAATTCACCCCTCCACTTT
TRBJ2-5 TRBV28 18 - - CASSAPSRDNLRGETQYF TGTGCCAGCAGTGCTCCATCCCGGGACAACCTGAGAGGGGAGACCCAGTACTTC
TRBJ2-2 TRBV7-9 13 TRBD1 - CASSKTGAGELFF TGTGCCAGCAGCAAGACAGGGGCCGGGGAGCTGTTTTTT
TRBJ2-2 TRBV18 16 TRBD1 - CASSMRTGHNTGELFF TGTGCCAGCTCAATGAGGACAGGACACAACACCGGGGAGCTGTTTTTT
TRBJ1-2 TRBV6-5 13 TRBD1 - CASTRTGGLGYTF TGTGCCAGCACCCGGACAGGGGGGCTCGGCTACACCTTC
TRBJ1-6 TRBV27 16 TRBD1 - CASRSQGAPGNSPLHF TGTGCCTCCCGATCCCAGGGGGCGCCGGGTAATTCACCCCTCCACTTT
TRBJ2-2 TRBV7-2 14 - - CASSFYRASGELFF TGTGCCAGCAGCTTTTACAGGGCCTCCGGGGAGCTGTTTTTT
TRBJ2-1 TRBV6-6 15 TRBD2 - CASTAGLAGGGEQFF TGTGCCAGCACCGCGGGGCTAGCGGGGGGGGGCGAGCAGTTCTTC
TRBJ2-2 TRBV7-9 17 TRBD1 - CASSSPGQGIGTGELFF TGTGCCAGCAGCTCACCGGGACAGGGAATAGGAACCGGGGAGCTGTTTTTT
TRBJ1-4 TRBV25-1 16 TRBD1 once CASSPPPGTGFEKLFF TGTGCCAGCAGTCCCCCCCCCGGGACAGGGTTTGAAAAACTGTTTTTT
TRBJ1-5 TRBV2 14 TRBD1 - CASSEGQGAQPQHF TGTGCCAGCAGTGAAGGCCAGGGGGCTCAGCCCCAGCATTTT
TRBJ2-7 TRBV3-1/TRBV3-2 20 TRBD2 - CASSHPRTSGGATNPYEQYF TGTGCCAGCAGCCACCCGAGGACTAGCGGGGGGGCCACTAACCCCTACGAGCAGTACTTC
TRBJ2-7 TRBV6-5 15 TRBD2 - CASRKGLAGLREQYF TGTGCCAGCAGGAAGGGACTAGCGGGGCTTCGCGAGCAGTACTTC
TRBJ2-5 TRBV19 18 TRBD2 - CASSPGLAGGLRWETQYF TGTGCCAGTAGTCCGGGACTAGCGGGGGGGCTGAGGTGGGAGACCCAGTACTTC
TRBJ1-2 TRBV6-1 17 - - CASSEKGAPVQGGGYTF TGTGCCAGCAGCGAAAAAGGGGCCCCGGTGCAGGGCGGTGGCTACACCTTC
TRBJ2-7 TRBV7-6 15 TRBD1 - CASSASTGVSYEQYF TGTGCCAGCAGCGCATCGACAGGGGTCTCCTACGAGCAGTACTTC